This T cell receptor (beta chain) was captured in a study of radiotherapy plus CTLA-4 blockade in lung cancer (dated by TCRdb to 2017 to 2018). Background on the whole study: Among the enrolled patients, about 19% had an objective response, and 25% to 35% reached disease control. The study at large found these results: After treatment with radiotherapy and ipilimumab, TCR clones that came from tumors expanded in the peripheral blood. The strongest predictors of response, as reported, were early dynamic changes in blood T cell clones along with a rise in serum interferon-beta after radiation.

To note about this clone: What this receptor recognizes is not known. The input lacks base qualities; no much larger clone sits a single base away.

The CDR3 sequence holds 16 residues, the cysteine and phenylalanine included. Just CDR3 DNA is preserved here, 48 bases in frame from base 1. Trimming removed 2 bases from V and 3 bases from J, leaving 16 bases between the germline ends. Looking up the germline V gene (reference sequence) yields CDR1 SEHNR and CDR2 FQNEAQ. The library was produced with the immunoSEQ multiplex PCR assay. In TCRdb, the immuneACCESS table is reduced to in-frame sequences with V and J assigned. These tables do not hold every clone; where another copy was compared, an unresolved V gene accounts for under half, and the others remain unexplained. This sample has roughly 120,000 clones in its table, and around 75% of those were observed once. Together, the top ten hold 5.2% of the sample. Focal radiation therapy combined with CTLA-4 blockade (ipilimumab) was tested in patients with chemo-refractory metastatic non-small-cell lung cancer.

The source was peripheral blood, collected from a patient treated with radiotherapy plus ipilimumab. This receptor was taken from a human donor with non-small cell lung cancer who had a partial response to radiotherapy plus ipilimumab. Here the chain combines TRBV7-9 and TRBJ1-1; the D gene lacks a confident call. The CDR3 region: CASSLFGESADTEAFF. The bases read TGTGCCAGCAGCTTATTCGGGGAGTCGGCGGACACTGAAGCTTTCTTT.